The 32 T cell receptor beta chains in this list originate from one sample, sequenced in a study of glioma-infiltrating T cells (dated by TCRdb to the mid-2010s). Instrument on record: Illumina MiSeq. The iRepertoire nested amplicon-rescue multiplex PCR (arm-PCR) platform was used to amplify TCR alpha and beta CDR3 regions from RNA. TCRdb cleaned the public reads at Q25 with fastp, built clones with MiXCR and kept in-frame beta chains. Each record represents a unique CDR3 protein, reported with the most common genes and DNA among its rows. In this sample the table shows some 180,000 distinct CDR3 sequences, more than 30% of which occur a single time. 20% to 25% of the sample is taken by the ten largest. Sequences were obtained from glioma tissue, nonneoplastic brain tissue, or PBMCs (not recorded which). All receptors derive from a human donor with low-grade glioma or glioblastoma, undergoing nonglioma brain surgery, or in good health (not recorded which).

J is TRBJ2-3 and V is TRBV6-1, with D possibly matching TRBD2 (6 bases). Trimming removed 5 bases from V and 1 base from J, with 13 bases in between. From germline, CDR1 is MNHNS and CDR2 SASEGT. CDR3 size: 15 residues. Here the CDR3 reads CASSSSESGTDTQYF. The CDR3 DNA follows: TGTGCCAGCAGTTCTAGCGAGAGCGGCACAGATACGCAGTATTTT.

This clonotype has only one observation. This chain joins TRBV6-1 and TRBJ2-1, with 8 bases fitting TRBD1. J lost 2 bases, V lost 5 bases, and 5 bases had no gene match. The CDR3 spans 15 residues. Looked up from germline, CDR1 is MNHNS and CDR2 is SASEGT. This CDR3 reads CASSPGQVPYNEQFF. The CDR3 nucleotides are TGTGCCAGCAGTCCGGGACAGGTGCCCTACAATGAGCAGTTCTTC.

This clonotype has at least ten counts. CDR3: CASRSGSSYNEQFF. The CDR3, as DNA: TGTGCCAGTAGGAGCGGGAGCTCCTACAATGAGCAGTTCTTC. This chain uses TRBV19 with TRBJ2-1, with TRBD2 matching 8 bases. This CDR3 is built from 14 residues. The V gene's germline CDR1 is LNHDA and CDR2 SQIVND (reference sequence). Germline trimming cut 6 bases from V and 0 bases from J; bases unmatched to any gene: 1.

This clonotype was seen many times. J is TRBJ1-1 and V is TRBV7-6; 10 nucleotides align to TRBD1. The trim removed 1 base at V and 5 bases at J, leaving 4 bases unmatched. Germline assignment: CDR1 SGHVS and CDR2 FNYEAQ. The CDR3 consists of 15 residues. CDR3: CASSLGRTGGTEAFF. The CDR3 region has the DNA TGTGCCAGCAGCTTAGGAAGGACAGGGGGGACTGAAGCTTTCTTT. The full variable domain, completed using reference TRBV7-6 and TRBJ1-1, is GAGVSQSPRYKVTKRGQDVALRCDPISGHVSLYWYRQALGQGPEFLTYFNYEAQQDKSGLPNDRFSAERPEGSISTLTIQRTEQRDSAMYRCASSLGRTGGTEAFFGQGTRLTVV.

This clonotype was counted at least ten times. This chain joins TRBV7-8 and TRBJ2-5; 16 bases match TRBD2. The CDR3 covers 17 residues. With V trimmed by 5 bases and J by 1 base, 4 bases remained unmatched. Germline lookup yields CDR1 SGHVS and CDR2 FQNEAQ. This chain's CDR3 is CASSKGLAGGSQETQYF. The CDR3 DNA reads TGTGCCAGCAGCAAGGGACTAGCGGGAGGGTCCCAAGAGACCCAGTACTTC. Using reference TRBV7-8 and TRBJ2-5 for the parts outside the CDR3, the full variable domain is GAGVSQSPRYKVAKRGQDVALRCDPISGHVSLFWYQQALGQGPEFLTYFQNEAQLDKSGLPSDRFFAERPEGSVSTLKIQRTQQEDSAVYLCASSKGLAGGSQETQYFGPGTRLLVL.

This clonotype was observed many times. The J gene is TRBJ1-3, the V gene TRBV15, with D possibly matching TRBD1 (6 bases). Germline V lookup: CDR1 LNHNV, CDR2 YYDKDF (reference sequence). V lost 3 bases and J 2 bases, leaving 8 bases between the germline ends. This CDR3 spans 14 amino acids. The CDR3 sequence: CATSRDSAGNTIYF. CDR3 coding DNA: TGTGCCACCAGCAGGGACAGCGCTGGAAACACCATATATTTT.

This clonotype was counted at least ten times. This chain connects TRBV24-1 to TRBJ2-5, with D possibly being TRBD2 (5 bases). V lost 4 bases to trimming and J lost 5 bases, with 16 bases between them. Looked up from germline, CDR1 is KGHDR and CDR2 is SFDVKD. The CDR3 is 15 residues long. CDR3 nucleotides: TGTGCCACCAGTGACGGAATGGAGGAATCCGAGACCCAGTACTTC. Translated: CATSDGMEESETQYF.

With regard to this clonotype: A much bigger clone sits one base away, suggesting this may be a read error. The V and J genes are TRBV2 and TRBJ1-5; D is uncertain. The CDR3 covers 14 residues. Germline assignment: CDR1 SNHLY and CDR2 FYNNEI. V was shortened by 7 bases and J by 0 bases, with 10 bases between the two germline ends. The chain's CDR3 is CASIGIYSNQPQHF. The CDR3 DNA is TGTGCCAGCATCGGCATCTATAGCAATCAGCCCCAGCATTTT.

This clonotype was seen at least ten times. The genes are TRBV5-4 and TRBJ2-3; D perhaps matches TRBD2 (6 bases). The germline V gene encodes CDR1 SGHNT and CDR2 YYREEE (reference sequence). This CDR3 is built from 15 residues. The V gene lost 0 bases and the J gene lost 2 bases, with 10 bases spanning the gap. Written as DNA, the CDR3 is TGTGCCAGCAGCTTGGATCAGCGGGCCACAGATACGCAGTATTTT. It specifies CASSLDQRATDTQYF.

The CDR3 DNA reads as TGCGCCAGCAGCCCGGGAGCCCTACAGGGATCCTACGAGCAGTACTTC. This sequence encodes CASSPGALQGSYEQYF. The V gene is TRBV4-1, the J gene TRBJ2-7; D is possibly TRBD1 or TRBD2 (6 bases each). This CDR3 region has 16 residues. V gave up 4 bases and J gave up 1 base, with 17 bases separating them. Germline values: CDR1 MGHRA, CDR2 YSYEKL.

V gene TRBV6-2 or TRBV6-3 combines with J gene TRBJ2-5; TRBD1 agrees at 11 bases. Germline lookup yields CDR1 MNHEY and CDR2 SVGEGT. Germline trimming cut 7 bases from V and 4 bases from J; bases unmatched to any gene: 8. The CDR3 totals 15 residues. The CDR3 sequence is CASNEWDRGTETQYF. The DNA for the CDR3 is TGTGCCAGCAACGAATGGGACAGGGGGACAGAGACCCAGTACTTC.

This clonotype was observed many times. The chain joins TRBV7-9 to TRBJ2-3, with a weak D call TRBD1 (6 bases). Between the trimmed V and J ends, which lost 3 bases and 2 bases, there was a span of 9 bases. In germline, CDR1 is SEHNR, CDR2 FQNEAQ (reference sequence). The CDR3 has 14 amino acids. This CDR3 reads CASSFGQITDTQYF. CDR3 coding DNA: TGTGCCAGCAGCTTTGGACAGATCACAGATACGCAGTATTTT.

This clonotype has ten or more counts. The chain recombines TRBV5-1 with TRBJ2-7; D ambiguous. V lost 0 bases, J lost 2 bases, and 12 bases lay in between. Germline CDR1 is SGHRS and CDR2 is YFSETQ. The CDR3 has 15 residues. The chain's CDR3 is CASSLEGRSAYEQYF. In nucleotides, the CDR3 is TGCGCCAGCAGCTTGGAAGGGCGATCCGCCTACGAGCAGTACTTC. The variable domain in full, completed from reference TRBV5-1 and TRBJ2-7, reads KAGVTQTPRYLIKTRGQQVTLSCSPISGHRSVSWYQQTPGQGLQFLFEYFSETQRNKGNFPGRFSGRQFSNSRSEMNVSTLELGDSALYLCASSLEGRSAYEQYFGPGTRLTVT.

The V call is TRBV5-1, the J call TRBJ2-1; 7 nucleotides align to TRBD2. The V gene end was trimmed by 4 bases and the J gene end by 3 bases; junction bases not matched to a gene: 7. The CDR3 runs to 15 residues. From germline, CDR1 is SGHRS and CDR2 YFSETQ. CDR3 DNA sequence: TGCGCCAGCAGCCCGGGAGGTAGCGACTACAATGAGCAGTTCTTC. Amino acid sequence: CASSPGGSDYNEQFF.

With respect to this clonotype: Possible read error: a much larger clone is one base away. The rearrangement uses TRBV4-1 and TRBJ2-1; D remains unclear. Germline CDR1 MGHRA, CDR2 YSYEKL. Trimming stripped 1 base from V and 5 bases from J, with 9 bases between. This CDR3 has 14 residues. The CDR3 reads CASSQGIEDNEQFF. Written as DNA, the CDR3 is TGCGCCAGCAGCCAAGGTATTGAGGACAATGAGCAGTTCTTC.

This chain joins TRBV19 and TRBJ2-1, with D perhaps matching TRBD2 (5 bases). Per the germline V gene, CDR1 is LNHDA and CDR2 is SQIVND (reference sequence). This CDR3 region has 15 residues. V gave up 3 bases and J gave up 4 bases, with 13 bases separating them. In nucleotides, the CDR3 is TGTGCCAGTAGTATTCATCTAGCAGGTTACAATGAGCAGTTCTTC. Translating it yields CASSIHLAGYNEQFF.

Ten or more counts support this clonotype. The chain's CDR3 is CASSQDALSTDTQYF. The CDR3 DNA reads as TGCGCCAGCAGCCAAGATGCCCTTAGCACAGATACGCAGTATTTT. The chain links TRBV4-3 to TRBJ2-3; D unclear. Germline V gene sequence: CDR1 LGHNA, CDR2 YSLEER. This CDR3 contains 15 residues. V was clipped by 0 bases and J by 0 bases, with 7 bases between them.

This clonotype was recorded at least ten times. The rearrangement links TRBV4-1 to TRBJ2-1, with TRBD1 as a possible D gene (6 bases). The germline V gene has CDR1 MGHRA and CDR2 YSYEKL. V was pared by 4 bases and J by 10 bases, with 17 bases between. The CDR3 sequence is 14 residues long. The CDR3 DNA is TGCGCCAGCAGCCTTCGACAGGTCGGAGGCGAGCAGTTCTTC. This encodes CASSLRQVGGEQFF.

Ten or more counts support this clonotype. The genes are TRBV27 and TRBJ1-1, with D tentatively TRBD1 (5 bases). Per germline, CDR1 MNHEY and CDR2 SMNVEV (reference sequence). The ends were cut back, 5 bases at V and 8 bases at J, with 15 bases in the middle. This CDR3 contains 13 residues. The CDR3 sequence: CASSPSGGVEAFF. CDR3 nucleotide sequence: TGTGCCAGCAGTCCGTCTGGAGGGGTCGAAGCTTTCTTT.

This clonotype has ten or more counts. The genes are TRBV2 and TRBJ1-2; D not certain. V was clipped by 6 bases and J by 3 bases, with 14 bases between them. The V gene's germline CDR1 is SNHLY and CDR2 FYNNEI. CDR3 length: 14 residues. DNA for the CDR3: TGTGCCAGCAGATCTTTCCTGACGGACTATGGCTACACCTTC. This codes for CASRSFLTDYGYTF.

This clonotype came up a few times. The CDR3 protein is CASSQGSGRRAADTQYF. The CDR3 bases are TGTGCCAGCAGCCAAGGTAGCGGGAGAAGGGCTGCAGATACGCAGTATTTT. The chain uses TRBV3-1 and TRBJ2-3; 9 nucleotides line up with TRBD2. The CDR3 contains 17 residues. Trimming removed 1 base from V and 4 bases from J; junction bases left unmatched: 9. Germline assignment: CDR1 LGHDT and CDR2 YNNKEL (reference sequence).

This clonotype was detected ten times or more. The rearrangement uses TRBV20-1 and TRBJ2-1; 8 nucleotides align to TRBD2. The junction had 12 bases not matched to a gene; V was cut back by 3 bases and J by 8 bases. The CDR3 has 15 amino acids. Looked up from germline, CDR1 is DFQATT and CDR2 is SNEGSKA (reference sequence). DNA of the CDR3: TGCAGTGCTAGTGTAAAGGGACTAGTTAGTCATGAGCAGTTCTTC. Translated, it gives CSASVKGLVSHEQFF.

V and J are TRBV19 and TRBJ2-7, with 7 bases aligning to TRBD2. The CDR3 covers 14 residues. Losses at the gene ends were 6 bases for V and 7 bases for J; bases not matched to a gene: 12. Germline V gene data show CDR1 as LNHDA and CDR2 as SQIVND (reference sequence). The DNA of the CDR3 is TGTGCCAGTAGGTTGGGAGGGCCTTACAATGAGCAGTACTTC. The encoded protein is CASRLGGPYNEQYF. Full variable domain (remainder filled in from reference TRBV19 and TRBJ2-7): DGGITQSPKYLFRKEGQNVTLSCEQNLNHDAMYWYRQDPGQGLRLIYYSQIVNDFQKGDIAEGYSVSREKKESFPLTVTSAQKNPTAFYLCASRLGGPYNEQYFGPGTRLTVT.

This clonotype was detected many times. This chain connects TRBV19 to TRBJ2-1, with D possibly being TRBD2 (5 bases). Germline V CDR1 and CDR2: LNHDA, SQIVND (reference sequence). The length of the CDR3 is 12 residues. Trimming left V 1 base short and J 14 bases short, with 12 bases between. The CDR3 sequence: CASSIASRGKFF. The CDR3 bases are TGTGCCAGTAGTATAGCGTCCAGAGGGAAGTTCTTC.

In the case of this clonotype: At one end the junction does not follow the germline gene, possibly because of a read error. This chain connects TRBV7-3 to TRBJ2-2, with TRBD2 identical over 9 bases. CDR3 length: 15 amino acids. The germline gives CDR1 SGHTA, CDR2 FQGTGA. CDR3 amino acids: CASSLTSGGTGEMFF. The CDR3 region has the DNA TGTGCCAGCAGCTTAACTAGCGGGGGCACCGGGGAGATGTTTTTT.

The chain joins TRBV3-1 to TRBJ2-1, with 12 bases fitting TRBD2. The CDR3 extends over 16 amino acids. V dropped 8 bases and J dropped 1; count of bases not matched to a gene: 6. Germline loops: CDR1 LGHDT, CDR2 YNNKEL (reference sequence). For the CDR3, the DNA is TGTGCCAGCTCCCCGACTAGCGGGAGATCCTACAATGAGCAGTTCTTC. Translated: CASSPTSGRSYNEQFF.

This chain links TRBV5-1 with TRBJ2-7; 13 nucleotides line up with TRBD2. The V gene's germline CDR1 is SGHRS and CDR2 YFSETQ. The V and J ends lost 2 bases and 2 bases, in that order; junction bases with no gene match: 1. This CDR3 comprises 15 residues. CDR3 amino acids: CASSFGLAGAYEQYF. CDR3 in DNA: TGCGCCAGCAGCTTCGGACTAGCGGGGGCCTACGAGCAGTACTTC.

This clonotype was recorded once. This clone may be a read error of a much larger clone one base away. This chain connects TRBV5-6 to TRBJ1-1; possibly TRBD1 for D (5 bases). V was pared by 2 bases and J by 1 base, with 9 bases between. The CDR3 runs to 14 residues. Germline CDR1 and CDR2: SGHDT and YYEEEE. The CDR3 DNA reads as TGTGCCAGCAGCTTCCACGACAGGAACACTGAAGCTTTCTTT. Translated, it gives CASSFHDRNTEAFF.

J is TRBJ2-5 and V is TRBV2; 8 nucleotides line up with TRBD1. The CDR3 sequence is 12 residues long. Germline V lookup: CDR1 SNHLY, CDR2 FYNNEI. After removal of 5 bases from V and 6 bases from J, the junction contained 2 bases not matched to a gene. DNA of the CDR3: TGTGCCAGCAGTTGGACAGGGCAGACCCAGTACTTC. The encoded protein is CASSWTGQTQYF.

The chain recombines TRBV5-1 with TRBJ1-2; D is undetermined. The CDR3 has 13 amino acids. The V and J ends lost 1 base and 1 base respectively, with 5 bases between them. Germline-derived CDR1 and CDR2 are SGHRS and YFSETQ. Here the CDR3 reads CASSLTDNYGYTF. Written as DNA, the CDR3 is TGCGCCAGCAGCTTGACGGATAACTATGGCTACACCTTC.

In its sample, this clonotype was seen many times. The CDR3 is CASSPGTGGNTGELFF. The CDR3 DNA is TGTGCCAGCAGCCCTGGGACAGGGGGAAACACCGGGGAGCTGTTTTTT. The rearrangement links TRBV7-2 to TRBJ2-2; TRBD1 agrees at 11 bases. Germline CDR1 reads SGHTA; CDR2 reads FQGNSA. The length of the CDR3 is 16 residues. With V trimmed by 5 bases and J by 2 bases, 4 bases remained unmatched. The complete variable domain, with remaining parts taken from reference TRBV7-2 and TRBJ2-2, reads GAGVSQSPSNKVTEKGKDVELRCDPISGHTALYWYRQSLGQGLEFLIYFQGNSAPDKSGLPSDRFSAERTGGSVSTLTIQRTQQEDSAVYLCASSPGTGGNTGELFFGEGSRLTVL.

With respect to this clonotype: A much larger clone differs by one base, so this may be a read error. V is TRBV7-9 and J is TRBJ1-1; no firm D call. The CDR3 runs 13 residues. Germline CDR1 SEHNR, CDR2 FQNEAQ (reference sequence). V was trimmed by 5 bases and J by 2 bases, leaving 9 bases between them. This CDR3 is CASSPILNTEAFF. In nucleotides, the CDR3 is TGTGCCAGCAGCCCTATACTCAACACTGAAGCTTTCTTT.